A selection of T cell receptor beta chains follows, all from one sample in a study of T cells in tuberculosis. Libraries were prepared by immunoSEQ multiplex PCR; TCRdb keeps only in-frame clonotypes and omits some of them. Here the sample spans roughly 35,000 clones, 90% to 95% being singletons. This sample comprised PBMCs, obtained at tuberculosis diagnosis. The receptors originated from an adult with tuberculosis. Some clones in this sample may be carry-over from other donors' samples. Both conserved end residues are part of each CDR3. A D gene is named only where the DNA matches it firmly. Some rows have no size entry. The others give once, few or many, or a class for an expanded clone.

D gene,clone size,J gene,V gene,CDR3 DNA,CDR3 protein
-,-,TRBJ1-6,TRBV13,TGTGCCAGCAGCTTCCAACCAGGGGCAAATTCACCCCTCCACTTT,CASSFQPGANSPLHF
-,-,TRBJ1-3,TRBV7-8,TGTGCCAGCAGCCCAGCCGACAGGATCTCTGGAAACACCATATATTTT,CASSPADRISGNTIYF
-,-,TRBJ1-1,TRBV18,TGTGCCAGCTCACCAAGCAACCCGGGGAACACTGAAGCTTTCTTT,CASSPSNPGNTEAFF
-,-,TRBJ2-7,TRBV19,TGTGCCAGTAGTATGGCAGGGGCAGACTACGAGCAGTACTTC,CASSMAGADYEQYF
TRBD1,-,TRBJ2-6,TRBV5-1,TGCGCCAGCAGCTTCCTGATCCCGATTGCCGCACAGGGGGCATCTGGGGCCAACGTCCTGACTTTC,CASSFLIPIAAQGASGANVLTF
-,once,TRBJ2-2,TRBV6-6,TGTGCCAGCAGTCGGGGAGGGACAAACACCGGGGAGCTGTTTTTT,CASSRGGTNTGELFF
-,-,TRBJ1-3,TRBV10-3,TGTGCCATCATGCCAGGGCTGCGTGGAAACACCATATATTTT,CAIMPGLRGNTIYF
-,-,TRBJ2-6,TRBV19,TGTGCCAGTAGTATATCTGGGGCGCTTGGGGCCAACGTCCTGACTTTC,CASSISGALGANVLTF
-,-,TRBJ1-6,TRBV5-1,TGCGCCAGCAGCTCGGCGGGGGCCTATAATTCACCCCTCCACTTT,CASSSAGAYNSPLHF
TRBD1,-,TRBJ1-1,TRBV7-6,TGTGCCAGCAGCTCCACAGGGGGTTGGGCTTTCTTT,CASSSTGGWAFF
-,few,TRBJ2-7,TRBV7-9,TGTGCCAGCAGCTCTAGGTTCGGCGAGCAGTACTTC,CASSSRFGEQYF
-,-,TRBJ1-1,TRBV29-1,TGCAGCGTTGAAGATTTCAGGGATTCTATAGTCCCTGAAGCTTTCTTT,CSVEDFRDSIVPEAFF
-,-,TRBJ2-3,TRBV12-5,TGTGCTAGTGGTTTGGTACTTTCAGGAGGGTTGAGGGATACGCAGTATTTT,CASGLVLSGGLRDTQYF
-,-,TRBJ2-1,TRBV11-2,TGTGCCAGCAGCCCACATCATAGCGCCAGATACAATGAGCAGTTCTTC,CASSPHHSARYNEQFF
-,-,TRBJ2-1,TRBV14,TGTGCCAGCAGCCAAGGGACTACATCCTACAATGAGCAGTTCTTC,CASSQGTTSYNEQFF
-,-,TRBJ1-2,TRBV29-1,TGCAGCGTTGAGACAGGTTACTATGGCTACACCTTC,CSVETGYYGYTF
-,-,TRBJ1-2,TRBV6-6,TGTGCCAGCAGGACGGGGGGTCCTGGCTACACCTTC,CASRTGGPGYTF
-,-,TRBJ1-1,TRBV7-9,TGTGCCAGCAGCTTCAACTTAATGAACACTGAAGCTTTCTTT,CASSFNLMNTEAFF
TRBD1,-,TRBJ2-2,TRBV11-1,TGTGCCAGCAGCCGTACAGGGGCCGGGGAGCTGTTTTTT,CASSRTGAGELFF
-,-,TRBJ1-5,TRBV27,TGTGCCAGCAGCCCCTCCAGGGGTAGGCAGCCCCAGCATTTT,CASSPSRGRQPQHF
TRBD1,once,TRBJ2-1,TRBV5-1,TGCGCCAGCAGCTCCCCCCTACTCAGGGGGCCCTACAATGAGCAGTTCTTC,CASSSPLLRGPYNEQFF
-,-,TRBJ1-6,TRBV23-1,TGCGCCGGACCGGGACAAATAGATTCACCCCTCCACTTT,CAGPGQIDSPLHF
-,once,TRBJ2-1,TRBV29-1,TGCAGCGCCGAGGGGGGGGGCCATGAGCAGTTCTTC,CSAEGGGHEQFF
TRBD1,-,TRBJ2-2,TRBV9,TGTGCCAGCAGCGGCGGACAGGGGGTTAAGACCGGGGAGCTGTTTTTT,CASSGGQGVKTGELFF
TRBD2,-,TRBJ2-3,TRBV5-1,TGCGCCAGCAGCTTGGTCCTAGCGGGGCCCACAGATACGCAGTATTTT,CASSLVLAGPTDTQYF
-,-,TRBJ2-1,TRBV11-2,TGTGCCAGCAGCTTAACTCCGCGAAATGAGCAGTTCTTC,CASSLTPRNEQFF
-,once,TRBJ1-4,TRBV19,TGTGCCAGTAGTATAGGCGCGGGGGATAATGAAAAACTGTTTTTT,CASSIGAGDNEKLFF
-,-,TRBJ1-6,TRBV6-1,TGTGCCAGCAGTGGACAGGCACTCAGCTCCTATAATTCACCCCTCCACTTT,CASSGQALSSYNSPLHF
-,-,TRBJ1-5,TRBV19,TGTGCCAGTACCCCGACAGGTTGGGGTAATCAGCCCCAGCATTTT,CASTPTGWGNQPQHF
-,-,TRBJ1-3,TRBV4-1,TGCGCCAGCACCAAAGGCCGAGGTGACTCTGGAAACACCATATATTTT,CASTKGRGDSGNTIYF
-,-,TRBJ1-6,TRBV27,TGTGCCAGCAGTTTATCGGTACAGGGCGTGAATTCACCCCTCCACTTT,CASSLSVQGVNSPLHF
-,-,TRBJ1-5,TRBV19,TGTGCCAGTCACGTCGGGGGGCAGAGCAATCAGCCCCAGCATTTT,CASHVGGQSNQPQHF
-,-,TRBJ1-5,TRBV7-9,TGTGCCAGCAGCCATGGACAGCGCAATCAGCCCCAGCATTTT,CASSHGQRNQPQHF
-,-,TRBJ1-1,TRBV18,TGTGCCAGCTCACCAGTTCAGATGAACACTGAAGCTTTCTTT,CASSPVQMNTEAFF
TRBD1,-,TRBJ1-2,TRBV5-1,TGCGCCAGCAGCTTGGGGACAGGGGAATATGGCTACACCTTC,CASSLGTGEYGYTF
TRBD2,once,TRBJ2-2,TRBV11-1,TGTGCCAGCAGCCCTAGCGGGGGGGCAATGGACACCGGGGAGCTGTTTTTT,CASSPSGGAMDTGELFF
TRBD1,-,TRBJ1-5,TRBV18,TGTGCCAGCTCGCAGGGGGCGCGCGGCAATCAGCCCCAGCATTTT,CASSQGARGNQPQHF
-,once,TRBJ2-3,TRBV7-6,TGTGCCAGCAGCTTAGGGTGGGCAGACACAGATACGCAGTATTTT,CASSLGWADTDTQYF
TRBD1,-,TRBJ2-7,TRBV2,TGTGCCAGCAGTTCACCCGGGACAGGGGCAACCTACGAGCAGTACTTC,CASSSPGTGATYEQYF
-,-,TRBJ2-7,TRBV5-1,TGCGCCAGCAGCTTGGGATATCTCGAGGGCGAGCAGTACTTC,CASSLGYLEGEQYF
TRBD2,-,TRBJ2-1,TRBV5-4,TGTGCCAGCAGCCTGGGGCGGGGGAGCTCCTACAATGAGCAGTTCTTC,CASSLGRGSSYNEQFF
TRBD1,-,TRBJ2-1,TRBV27,TGTGCCAGCAGAATGGGGACAGGGATTTCCAATGAGCAGTTCTTC,CASRMGTGISNEQFF
-,-,TRBJ2-1,TRBV29-1,TGCAGCGGGACAAGGCACAATGAGCAGTTCTTC,CSGTRHNEQFF
TRBD2,-,TRBJ2-2,TRBV9,TGTGCCAGCAGCGCGGGACTAGCGGCGAACACCGGGGAGCTGTTTTTT,CASSAGLAANTGELFF
TRBD1,-,TRBJ1-6,TRBV30,TGTGCCTGGACTGGGGGACAGGGGAAAAGCTCCTATAATTCACCCCTCCACTTT,CAWTGGQGKSSYNSPLHF
-,-,TRBJ1-1,TRBV5-1,TGCGCCAGCAGCTTCAGGGCGGATATGAACACTGAAGCTTTCTTT,CASSFRADMNTEAFF
-,-,TRBJ1-2,TRBV2,TGTGCCAGCACCAAGTCCAACTATTTTCGCAACGAAACGGGGTACACCTTC,CASTKSNYFRNETGYTF
-,-,TRBJ1-5,TRBV6-1,TGTGCCAGCAAGTCCAGACAGGGCAATCAGCCCCAGCATTTT,CASKSRQGNQPQHF
TRBD2,-,TRBJ2-1,TRBV7-2,TGTGCCAGCAGCTCTAGCGGGCGCGGAAGTGAGCAGTTCTTC,CASSSSGRGSEQFF
-,-,TRBJ1-4,TRBV28,TGTGCCGCAGGTGGGAGTCCTAATGAAAAACTGTTTTTT,CAAGGSPNEKLFF
TRBD2,-,TRBJ2-7,TRBV6-1,TGTGCCAGCACCTACAGCGGGGGGGAGTACGAGCAGTACTTC,CASTYSGGEYEQYF
-,-,TRBJ1-1,TRBV12-1,TGTGCCAGCAGCACATCTCCGGGGGGCACTGAAGCTTTCTTT,CASSTSPGGTEAFF